The sequence of this T cell receptor (beta chain) was determined in a study of blood T cell repertoires in COVID-19 (dated by TCRdb to about 2020). Notes on the research overall: Collaborator samples came from the United States, Italy and Spain and covered acute and convalescent phases of COVID-19. The material from the prospective study consisted of cDNA or gDNA derived from T cells, B-cell-depleted T cells, or PBMCs. Subjects who had been exposed to COVID-19, were actively infected with it, or had recovered from it provided the deeply sampled blood TCRbeta repertoires that made up the dataset. The repertoires were released in a freely available public database intended as a resource for research on the immune response to SARS-CoV-2. Samples were obtained from the ongoing ImmuneRACE study (first 160 participants) and from about 1,300 subjects provided by 6 global collaborators. A de-identified subject ID, COVID-19 status, age in years and sex were almost always included in the sample metadata. HLA class I and class II types, where available, came from metadata supplied by the sample provider rather than from assay-based typing. Results the study describes overall, beyond this receptor: The amount of clinical and demographic metadata varied by source and participant and was provided uncurated.

Each collaborating institution followed its own protocols to collect whole blood in K2EDTA tubes. Collaborator samples were shipped for TCRbeta analysis as frozen whole blood, isolated PBMCs, or DNA extracted from either sample type. In regard to this clone: Its antigen is currently not known. Per-nucleotide qualities are absent, and no much larger clonotype sits a single base away.

CDR1 and CDR2, looked up from the germline V gene, are MNHEY and SVGAGI. Trimming removed 1 base from V and 1 base from J; the gene matches leave 2 bases unexplained. The CDR3 contains 16 residues, cysteine and phenylalanine counted. The DNA shown is the 48-base CDR3, in frame from base 1. TCRbeta CDR3 regions were amplified from genomic DNA by means of the immunoSEQ Assay, a bias-controlled multiplex PCR. The published analysis was carried out like this. The number of nucleated cells in each sample was estimated from the amplification of reference gene primers within the assay. To quantify the absolute abundance of each unique TCRbeta CDR3 rearrangement, sequence reads were collapsed and filtered. Productive Simpson clonality was computed per sample as the square root of Simpson's diversity index over productive rearrangements. TCRdb obtained this table from immuneACCESS and retained in-frame rearrangements with V and J assigned. These tables miss some clones; where compared with another copy, unresolved V genes account for less than half of the shortfall, and the remainder is unexplained. That table supplies the V and J calls and clone size; D and trimming were determined from the DNA. A total of just under 300,000 clones appear in this sample, around 84% of them only once. The ten largest clones add up to about 1.2% of the sample.

The specimen was peripheral blood. The chain employs TRBV6-5 and TRBJ2-1, and TRBD2 aligns with 9 junction nucleotides. The TCR was taken from a man aged 70 or older with acute or convalescent COVID-19. The CDR3 in this case is CASSYFAGGSYNEQFF. The DNA is TGTGCCAGCAGTTACTTCGCGGGAGGGTCCTACAATGAGCAGTTCTTC.